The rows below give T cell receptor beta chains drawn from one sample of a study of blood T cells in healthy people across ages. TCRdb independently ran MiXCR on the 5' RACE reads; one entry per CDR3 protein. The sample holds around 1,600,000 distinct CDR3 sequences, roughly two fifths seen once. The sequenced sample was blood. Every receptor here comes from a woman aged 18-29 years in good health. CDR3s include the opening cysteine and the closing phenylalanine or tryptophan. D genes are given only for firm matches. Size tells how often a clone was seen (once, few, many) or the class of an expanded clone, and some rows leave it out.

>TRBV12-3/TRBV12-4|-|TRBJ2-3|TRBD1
CASSLSRGWMAADTQYF
TGTGCCAGCAGTTTGTCCAGGGGGTGGATGGCGGCAGATACGCAGTATTTT
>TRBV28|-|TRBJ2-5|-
CASSPLRHQETQYF
TGTGCCAGCAGTCCTTTGAGACACCAAGAGACCCAGTACTTC
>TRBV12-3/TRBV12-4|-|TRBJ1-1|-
CASSLARDRTAEAFF
TGTGCCAGCAGTTTAGCTCGGGACCGCACGGCTGAAGCTTTCTTT
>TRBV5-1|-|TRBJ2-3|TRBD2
CASSFSGIGADTQYF
TGCGCCAGCAGCTTTAGCGGGATTGGGGCAGATACGCAGTATTTT
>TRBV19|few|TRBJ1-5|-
CASNWGPSTPQHF
TGTGCCAGTAACTGGGGCCCCTCAACGCCCCAGCATTTT
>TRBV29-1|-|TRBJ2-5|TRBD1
CSVLRGGNFGGTQYF
TGCAGCGTCCTCAGAGGGGGCAATTTCGGTGGGACCCAGTACTTC
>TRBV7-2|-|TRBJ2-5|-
CASSLLTLEQYF
TGTGCCAGCAGTCTCCTCACATTGGAGCAGTACTTC
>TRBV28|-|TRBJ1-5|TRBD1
CASSLDRAYQPQHF
TGTGCCAGCAGTTTGGACAGGGCTTATCAGCCCCAGCATTTT
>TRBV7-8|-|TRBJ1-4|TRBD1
CASSDKGQGGEKLFF
TGTGCCAGCAGCGACAAGGGACAGGGTGGGGAAAAACTGTTTTTT
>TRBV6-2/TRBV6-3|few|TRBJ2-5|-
CASSYRVGAAQETQYF
TGTGCCAGCAGTTATCGGGTCGGGGCAGCTCAAGAGACCCAGTACTTC
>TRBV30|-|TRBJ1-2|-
CAWREDPGPSNYGYTF
TGTGCCTGGAGGGAAGACCCGGGACCCTCTAACTATGGCTACACCTTC
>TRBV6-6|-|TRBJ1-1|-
CASVGQLNTEAFF
TGTGCCAGCGTGGGACAATTGAACACTGAAGCTTTCTTT
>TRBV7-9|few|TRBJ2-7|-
CASSLAGGLGNEQYF
TGTGCCAGCAGCTTAGCTGGGGGTTTGGGCAATGAGCAGTACTTC
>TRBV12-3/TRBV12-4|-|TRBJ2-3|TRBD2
CASSAPGTSGSWADTQYF
TGTGCCAGCAGCGCCCCCGGGACTAGCGGGAGTTGGGCAGATACGCAGTATTTT